The clone carrying this TCR beta chain was seen only once. Trimming at V came to 4 bases and at J to 9 bases, leaving 6 bases not matched to a gene. Germline V CDR1 and CDR2: MNHEY, SMNVEV (reference sequence). The CDR3 runs 13 residues. The run of the v3.0 immunoSEQ assay was at survey level. Sequenced by immunoSEQ multiplex PCR; TCRdb stores in-frame clones only, minus some. The top ten clones hold 5.6% of a sample with about 24,000 clones, about 79% of them seen once. The sample originates from a study of long-term antiretroviral therapy in people with HIV. This clonotype was sampled from a man aged 25-45 years with HIV. The sequencing here drew on unsorted PBMCs, taken 0.7 years before starting antiretroviral therapy. The chain has TRBV27 and TRBJ2-5; 9 nucleotides line up with TRBD1. Here the CDR3 reads CASSSGQGGAQYF. The CDR3 nucleotides are TGTGCCAGCAGTTCGGGACAGGGTGGGGCCCAGTACTTC.